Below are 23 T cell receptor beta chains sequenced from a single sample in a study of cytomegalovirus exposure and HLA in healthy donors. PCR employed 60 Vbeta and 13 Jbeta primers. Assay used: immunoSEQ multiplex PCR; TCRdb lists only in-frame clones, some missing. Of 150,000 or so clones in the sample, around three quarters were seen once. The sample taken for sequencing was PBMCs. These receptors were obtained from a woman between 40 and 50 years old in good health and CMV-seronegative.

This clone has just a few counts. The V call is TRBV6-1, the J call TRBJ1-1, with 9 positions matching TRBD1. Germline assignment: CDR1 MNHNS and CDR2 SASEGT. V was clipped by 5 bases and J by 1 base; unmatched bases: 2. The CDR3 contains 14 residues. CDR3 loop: CASSKGQGNTEAFF. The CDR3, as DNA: TGTGCCAGCAGTAAGGGACAGGGGAACACTGAAGCTTTCTTT.

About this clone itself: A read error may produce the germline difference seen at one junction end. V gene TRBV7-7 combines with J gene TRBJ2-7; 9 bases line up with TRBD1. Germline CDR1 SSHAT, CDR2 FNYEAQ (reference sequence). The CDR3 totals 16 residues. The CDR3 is CASSLETGTGPYEQYF. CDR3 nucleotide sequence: TGTGCTAGCAGCTTAGAGACCGGGACAGGGCCCTACGAGCAGTACTTC.

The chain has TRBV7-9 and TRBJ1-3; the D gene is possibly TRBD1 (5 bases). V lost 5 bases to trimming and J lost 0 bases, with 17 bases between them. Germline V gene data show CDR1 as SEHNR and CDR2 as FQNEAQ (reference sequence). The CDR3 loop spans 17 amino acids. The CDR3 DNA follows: TGTGCCAGCAGCCGGGTCCTCCGGGACTCCTCTGGAAACACCATATATTTT. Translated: CASSRVLRDSSGNTIYF. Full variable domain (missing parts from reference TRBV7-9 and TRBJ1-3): DTGVSQNPRHKITKRGQNVTFRCDPISEHNRLYWYRQTLGQGPEFLTYFQNEAQLEKSRLLSDRFSAERPKGSFSTLEIQRTEQGDSAMYLCASSRVLRDSSGNTIYFGEGSWLTVV.

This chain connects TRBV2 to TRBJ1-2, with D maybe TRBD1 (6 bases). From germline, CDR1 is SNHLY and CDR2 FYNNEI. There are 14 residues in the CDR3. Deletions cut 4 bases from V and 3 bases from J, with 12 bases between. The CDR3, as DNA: TGTGCCAGCAGTGCAGGGGTTTTCGACTATGGCTACACCTTC. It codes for CASSAGVFDYGYTF. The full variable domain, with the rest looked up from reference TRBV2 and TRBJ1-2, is EPEVTQTPSHQVTQMGQEVILRCVPISNHLYFYWYRQILGQKVEFLVSFYNNEISEKSEIFDDQFSVERPDGSNFTLKIRSTKLEDSAMYFCASSAGVFDYGYTFGSGTRLTVV.

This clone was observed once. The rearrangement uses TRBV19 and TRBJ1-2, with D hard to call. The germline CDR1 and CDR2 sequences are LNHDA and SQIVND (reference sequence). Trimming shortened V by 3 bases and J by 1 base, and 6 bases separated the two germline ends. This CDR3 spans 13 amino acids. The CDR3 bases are TGTGCCAGTAGTATCGTCTATAACTATGGCTACACCTTC. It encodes CASSIVYNYGYTF.

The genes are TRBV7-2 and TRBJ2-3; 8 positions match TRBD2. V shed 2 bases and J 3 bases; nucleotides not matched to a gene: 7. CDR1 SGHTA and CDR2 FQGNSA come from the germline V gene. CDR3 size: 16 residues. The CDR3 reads CASSLQAGGGTDTQYF. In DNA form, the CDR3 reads TGTGCCAGCAGCTTACAGGCGGGAGGAGGGACAGATACGCAGTATTTT.

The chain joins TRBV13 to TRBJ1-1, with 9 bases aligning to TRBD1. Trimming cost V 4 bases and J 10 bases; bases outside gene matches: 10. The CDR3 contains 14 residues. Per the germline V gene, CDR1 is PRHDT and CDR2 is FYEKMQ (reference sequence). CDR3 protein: CASSYRDDRGVAFF. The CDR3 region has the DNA TGTGCCAGCAGCTACCGGGATGACAGGGGGGTAGCTTTCTTT.

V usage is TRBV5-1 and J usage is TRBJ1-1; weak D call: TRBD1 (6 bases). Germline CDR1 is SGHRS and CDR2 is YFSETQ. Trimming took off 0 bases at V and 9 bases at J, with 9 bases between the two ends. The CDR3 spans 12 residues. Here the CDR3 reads CASSLEGEKAFF. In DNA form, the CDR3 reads TGCGCCAGCAGCTTGGAGGGGGAAAAAGCTTTCTTT.

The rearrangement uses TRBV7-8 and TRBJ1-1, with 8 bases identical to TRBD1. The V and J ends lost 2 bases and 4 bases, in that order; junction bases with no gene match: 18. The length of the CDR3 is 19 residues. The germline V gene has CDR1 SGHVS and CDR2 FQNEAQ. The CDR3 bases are TGTGCCAGCAGCTTATCCCGCGTGTACAGGGGGGGCCCCGGCACTGAAGCTTTCTTT. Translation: CASSLSRVYRGGPGTEAFF.

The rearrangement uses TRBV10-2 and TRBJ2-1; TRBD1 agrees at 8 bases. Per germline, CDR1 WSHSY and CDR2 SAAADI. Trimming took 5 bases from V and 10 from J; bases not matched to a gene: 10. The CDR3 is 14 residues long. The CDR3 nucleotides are TGCGCCAGCAGTCACACCCGGGACAGGAACGAGCAGTTCTTC. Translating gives CASSHTRDRNEQFF.

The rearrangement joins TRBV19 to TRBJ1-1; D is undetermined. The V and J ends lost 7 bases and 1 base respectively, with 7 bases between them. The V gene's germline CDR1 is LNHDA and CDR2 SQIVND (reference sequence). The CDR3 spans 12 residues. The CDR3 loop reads CASKAGNTEAFF. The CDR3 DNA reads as TGTGCCAGTAAAGCGGGGAACACTGAAGCTTTCTTT.

The CDR3 reads CASSTDRGGFSPLHF. CDR3 DNA: TGTGCCAGTAGTACCGACAGGGGAGGTTTTTCACCCCTCCACTTT. This chain links TRBV19 with TRBJ1-6; 8 nucleotides agree with TRBD1. The CDR3 spans 15 residues. The germline V gene encodes CDR1 LNHDA and CDR2 SQIVND (reference sequence). After removal of 4 bases from V and 9 bases from J, the junction contained 8 bases not matched to a gene.

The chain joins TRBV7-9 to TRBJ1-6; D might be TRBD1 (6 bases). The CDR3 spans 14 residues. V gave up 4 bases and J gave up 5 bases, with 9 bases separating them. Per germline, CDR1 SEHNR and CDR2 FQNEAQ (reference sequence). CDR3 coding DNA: TGTGCCAGCAGCTGGACAGCTGATAATTCACCCCTCCACTTT. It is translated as CASSWTADNSPLHF.

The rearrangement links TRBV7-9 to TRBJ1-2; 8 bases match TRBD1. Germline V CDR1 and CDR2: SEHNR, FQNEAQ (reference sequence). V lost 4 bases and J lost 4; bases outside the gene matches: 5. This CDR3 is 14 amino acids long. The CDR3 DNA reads TGTGCCAGCAGCTCAGACAGGGGAGCCTATGGCTACACCTTC. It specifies CASSSDRGAYGYTF.

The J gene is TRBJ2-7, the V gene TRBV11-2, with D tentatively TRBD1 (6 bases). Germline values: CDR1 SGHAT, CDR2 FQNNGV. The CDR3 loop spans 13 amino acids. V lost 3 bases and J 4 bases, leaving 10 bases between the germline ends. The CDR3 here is CASSFQQGYEQYF. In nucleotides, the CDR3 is TGTGCCAGCAGCTTCCAACAGGGATACGAGCAGTACTTC.

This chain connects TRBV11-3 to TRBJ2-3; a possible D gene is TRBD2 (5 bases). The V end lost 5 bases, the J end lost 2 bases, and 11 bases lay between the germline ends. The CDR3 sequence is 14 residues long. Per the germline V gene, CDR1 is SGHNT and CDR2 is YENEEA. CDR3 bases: TGTGCCAGCAGCCCTGGACTCCCCACAGATACGCAGTATTTT. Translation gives CASSPGLPTDTQYF.

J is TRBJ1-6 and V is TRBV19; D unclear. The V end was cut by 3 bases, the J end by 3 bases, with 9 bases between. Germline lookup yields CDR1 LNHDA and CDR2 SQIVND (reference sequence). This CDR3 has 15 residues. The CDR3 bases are TGTGCCAGTAGTATCCCGGGTCTCTATAATTCACCCCTCCACTTT. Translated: CASSIPGLYNSPLHF.

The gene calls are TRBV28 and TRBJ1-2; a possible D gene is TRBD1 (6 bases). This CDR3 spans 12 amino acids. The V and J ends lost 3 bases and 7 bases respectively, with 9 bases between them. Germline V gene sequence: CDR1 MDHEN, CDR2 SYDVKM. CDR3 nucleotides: TGTGCCAGCAGTTTCAGGGGTCGTGGCTACACCTTC. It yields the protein CASSFRGRGYTF.

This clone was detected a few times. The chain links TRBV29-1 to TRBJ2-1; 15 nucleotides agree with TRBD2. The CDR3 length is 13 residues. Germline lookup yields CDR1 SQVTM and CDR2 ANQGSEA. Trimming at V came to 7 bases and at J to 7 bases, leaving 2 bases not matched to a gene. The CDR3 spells CSAGTSGGNEQFF. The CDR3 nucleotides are TGCAGCGCAGGGACTAGCGGGGGGAATGAGCAGTTCTTC.

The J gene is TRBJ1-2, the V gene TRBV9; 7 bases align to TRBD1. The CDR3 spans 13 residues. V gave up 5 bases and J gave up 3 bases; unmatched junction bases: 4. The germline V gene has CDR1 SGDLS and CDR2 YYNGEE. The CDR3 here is CASRTQGDYGYTF. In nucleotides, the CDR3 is TGTGCCAGCAGGACCCAGGGGGACTATGGCTACACCTTC.

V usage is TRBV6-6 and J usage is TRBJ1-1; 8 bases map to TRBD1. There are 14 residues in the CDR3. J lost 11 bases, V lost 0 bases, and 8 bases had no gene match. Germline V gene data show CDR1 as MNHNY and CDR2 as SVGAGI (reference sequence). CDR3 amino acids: CASSYSIATGEAFF. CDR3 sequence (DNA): TGTGCCAGCAGTTACTCGATTGCGACAGGGGAGGCTTTCTTT.

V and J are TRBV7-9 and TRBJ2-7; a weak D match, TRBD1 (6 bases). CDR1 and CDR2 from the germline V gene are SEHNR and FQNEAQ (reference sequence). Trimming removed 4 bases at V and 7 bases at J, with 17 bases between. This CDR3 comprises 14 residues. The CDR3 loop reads CASSWDTRPREQYF. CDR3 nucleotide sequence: TGTGCCAGCAGCTGGGACACGCGACCTCGGGAGCAGTACTTC. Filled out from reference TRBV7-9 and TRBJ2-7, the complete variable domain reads DTGVSQNPRHKITKRGQNVTFRCDPISEHNRLYWYRQTLGQGPEFLTYFQNEAQLEKSRLLSDRFSAERPKGSFSTLEIQRTEQGDSAMYLCASSWDTRPREQYFGPGTRLTVT.

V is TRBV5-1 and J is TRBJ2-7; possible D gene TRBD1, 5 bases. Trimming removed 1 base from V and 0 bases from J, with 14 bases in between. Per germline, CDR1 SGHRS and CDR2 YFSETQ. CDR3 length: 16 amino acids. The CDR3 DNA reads TGCGCCAGCAGCTTGCTCCCCGTGACAGCCTCCTACGAGCAGTACTTC. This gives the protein CASSLLPVTASYEQYF.